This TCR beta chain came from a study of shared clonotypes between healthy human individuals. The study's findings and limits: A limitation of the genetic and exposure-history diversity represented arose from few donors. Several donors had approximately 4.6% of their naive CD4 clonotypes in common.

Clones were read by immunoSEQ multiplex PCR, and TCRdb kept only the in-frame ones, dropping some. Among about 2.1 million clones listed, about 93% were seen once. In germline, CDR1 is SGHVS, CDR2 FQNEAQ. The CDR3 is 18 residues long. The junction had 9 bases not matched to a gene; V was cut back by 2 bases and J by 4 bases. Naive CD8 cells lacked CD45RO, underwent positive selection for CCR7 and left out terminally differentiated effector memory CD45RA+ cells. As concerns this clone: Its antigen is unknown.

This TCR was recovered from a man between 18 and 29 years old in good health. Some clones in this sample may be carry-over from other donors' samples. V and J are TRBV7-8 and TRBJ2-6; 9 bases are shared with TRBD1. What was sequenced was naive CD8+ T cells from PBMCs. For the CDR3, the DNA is TGTGCCAGCAGCTTAACGGGGGGACAGGGAGCCGGGGCCAACGTCCTGACTTTC. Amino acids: CASSLTGGQGAGANVLTF.